This T cell receptor beta chain was sequenced in a study of T-cell reconstitution after alpha-beta-depleted transplantation in children. The V and J ends lost 10 bases and 4 bases, in that order; junction bases with no gene match: 21. This CDR3 spans 18 amino acids. Germline V gene lookup returns CDR1 LGHNA and CDR2 YNFKEQ. During its preparation, the TCRbeta library received unique molecular identifiers. Via MiXCR, TCRdb re-called the PCR reads, giving one row per CDR3 protein. The sample records approximately 500,000 distinct CDR3 sequences, 10% being singletons. This clonotype originated in a child between 2 and 9 years old with inherited bone marrow failure, due to receive a stem cell transplant. The V gene is TRBV4-2, the J gene TRBJ2-5, with TRBD1 identical over 10 bases. The source was PBMCs, collected before TCRalphabeta/CD19-depleted stem cell transplant. CDR3 loop: CAMSPAPGTGVVTETQYF. The CDR3, as DNA: TGTGCCATGAGCCCAGCGCCCGGGACAGGGGTCGTGACAGAGACCCAGTACTTC.